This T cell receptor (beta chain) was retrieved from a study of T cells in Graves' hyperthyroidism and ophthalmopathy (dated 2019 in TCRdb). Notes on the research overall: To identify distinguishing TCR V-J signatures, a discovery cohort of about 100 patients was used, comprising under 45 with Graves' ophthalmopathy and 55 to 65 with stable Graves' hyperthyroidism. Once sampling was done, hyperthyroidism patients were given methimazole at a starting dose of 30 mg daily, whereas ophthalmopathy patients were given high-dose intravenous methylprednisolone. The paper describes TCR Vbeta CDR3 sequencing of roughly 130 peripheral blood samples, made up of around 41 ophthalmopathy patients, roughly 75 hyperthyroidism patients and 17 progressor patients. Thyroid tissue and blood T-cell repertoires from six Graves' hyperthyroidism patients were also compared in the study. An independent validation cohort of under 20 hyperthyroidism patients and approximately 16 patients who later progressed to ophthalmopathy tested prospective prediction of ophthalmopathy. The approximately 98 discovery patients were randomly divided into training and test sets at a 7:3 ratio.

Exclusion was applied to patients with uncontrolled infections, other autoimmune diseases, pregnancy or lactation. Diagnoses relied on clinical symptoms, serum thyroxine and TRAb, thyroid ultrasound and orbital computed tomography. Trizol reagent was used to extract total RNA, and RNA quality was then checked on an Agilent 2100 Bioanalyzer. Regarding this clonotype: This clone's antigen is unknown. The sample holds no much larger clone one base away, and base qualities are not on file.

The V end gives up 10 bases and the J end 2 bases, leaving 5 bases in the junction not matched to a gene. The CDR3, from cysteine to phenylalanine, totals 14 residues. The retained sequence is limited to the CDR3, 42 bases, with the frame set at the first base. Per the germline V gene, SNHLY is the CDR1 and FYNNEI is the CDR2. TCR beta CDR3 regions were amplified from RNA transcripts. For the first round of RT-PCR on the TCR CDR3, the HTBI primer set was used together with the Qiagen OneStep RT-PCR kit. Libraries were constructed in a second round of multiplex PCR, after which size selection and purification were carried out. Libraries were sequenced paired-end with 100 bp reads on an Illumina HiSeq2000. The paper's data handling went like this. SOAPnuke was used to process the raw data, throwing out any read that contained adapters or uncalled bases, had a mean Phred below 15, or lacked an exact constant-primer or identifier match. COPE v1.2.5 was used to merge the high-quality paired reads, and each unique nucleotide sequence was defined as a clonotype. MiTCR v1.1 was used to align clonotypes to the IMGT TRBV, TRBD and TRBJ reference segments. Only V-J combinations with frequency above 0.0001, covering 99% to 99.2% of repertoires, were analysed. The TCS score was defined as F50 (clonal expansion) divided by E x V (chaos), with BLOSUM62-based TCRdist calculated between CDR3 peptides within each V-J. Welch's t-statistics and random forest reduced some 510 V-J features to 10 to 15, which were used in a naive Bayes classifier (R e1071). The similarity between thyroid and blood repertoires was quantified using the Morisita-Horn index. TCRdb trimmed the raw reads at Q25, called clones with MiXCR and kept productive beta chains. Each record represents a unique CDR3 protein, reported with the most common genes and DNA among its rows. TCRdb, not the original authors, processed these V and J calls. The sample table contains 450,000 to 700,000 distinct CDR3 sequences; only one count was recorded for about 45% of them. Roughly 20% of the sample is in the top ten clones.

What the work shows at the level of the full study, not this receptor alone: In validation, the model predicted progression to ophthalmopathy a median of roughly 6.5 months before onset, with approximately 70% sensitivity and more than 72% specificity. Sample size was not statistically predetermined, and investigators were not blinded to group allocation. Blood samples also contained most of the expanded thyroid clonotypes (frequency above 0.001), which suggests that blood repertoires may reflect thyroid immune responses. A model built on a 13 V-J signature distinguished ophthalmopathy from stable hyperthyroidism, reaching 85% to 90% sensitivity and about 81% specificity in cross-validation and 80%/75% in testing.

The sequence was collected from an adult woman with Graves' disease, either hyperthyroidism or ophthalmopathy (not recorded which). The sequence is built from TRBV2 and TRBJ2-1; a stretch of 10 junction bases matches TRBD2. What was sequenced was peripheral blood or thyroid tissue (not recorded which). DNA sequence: TGTGCCACCCTAGCGGGAGCCCCCTACAATGAGCAGTTCTTC. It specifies CATLAGAPYNEQFF. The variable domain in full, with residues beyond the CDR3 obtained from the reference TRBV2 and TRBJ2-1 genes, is EPEVTQTPSHQVTQMGQEVILRCVPISNHLYFYWYRQILGQKVEFLVSFYNNEISEKSEIFDDQFSVERPDGSNFTLKIRSTKLEDSAMYFCATLAGAPYNEQFFGPGTRLTVL.